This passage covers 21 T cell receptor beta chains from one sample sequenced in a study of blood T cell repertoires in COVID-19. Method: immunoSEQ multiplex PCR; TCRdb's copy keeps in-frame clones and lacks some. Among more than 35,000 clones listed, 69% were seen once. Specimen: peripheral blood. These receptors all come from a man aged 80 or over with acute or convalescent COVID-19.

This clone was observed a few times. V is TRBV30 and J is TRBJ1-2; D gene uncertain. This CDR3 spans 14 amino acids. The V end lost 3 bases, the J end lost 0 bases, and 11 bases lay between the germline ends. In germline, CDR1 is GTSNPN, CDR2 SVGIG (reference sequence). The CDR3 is CAWSHAPPNYGYTF. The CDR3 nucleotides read TGTGCCTGGAGCCATGCGCCGCCTAACTATGGCTACACCTTC. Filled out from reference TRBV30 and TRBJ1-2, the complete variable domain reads SQTIHQWPATLVQPVGSPLSLECTVEGTSNPNLYWYRQAAGRGLQLLFYSVGIGQISSEVPQNLSASRPQDRQFILSSKKLLLSDSGFYLCAWSHAPPNYGYTFGSGTRLTVV.

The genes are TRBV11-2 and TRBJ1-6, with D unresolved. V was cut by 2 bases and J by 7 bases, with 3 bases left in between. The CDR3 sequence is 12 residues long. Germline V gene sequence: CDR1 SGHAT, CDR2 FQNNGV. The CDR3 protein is CASSLQNSPLHF. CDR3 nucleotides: TGTGCCAGCAGCTTACAGAATTCACCCCTCCACTTT. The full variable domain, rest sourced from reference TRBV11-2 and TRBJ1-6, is EAGVAQSPRYKIIEKRQSVAFWCNPISGHATLYWYQQILGQGPKLLIQFQNNGVVDDSQLPKDRFSAERLKGVDSTLKIQPAKLEDSAVYLCASSLQNSPLHFGNGTRLTVT.

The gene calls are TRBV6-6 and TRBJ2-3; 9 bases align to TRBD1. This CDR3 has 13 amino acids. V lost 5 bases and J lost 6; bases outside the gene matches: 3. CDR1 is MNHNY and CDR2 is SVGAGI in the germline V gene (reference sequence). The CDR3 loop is CASSRDREDTQYF. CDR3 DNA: TGTGCCAGCAGTCGGGACAGGGAGGATACGCAGTATTTT.

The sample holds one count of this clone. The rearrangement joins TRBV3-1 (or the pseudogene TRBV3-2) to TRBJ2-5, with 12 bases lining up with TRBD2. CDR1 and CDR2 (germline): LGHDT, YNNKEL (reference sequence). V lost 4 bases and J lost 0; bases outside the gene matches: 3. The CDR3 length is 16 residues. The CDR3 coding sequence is TGTGCCAGCAGCCTAGGACTAGCGGGGTACCAAGAGACCCAGTACTTC. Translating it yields CASSLGLAGYQETQYF.

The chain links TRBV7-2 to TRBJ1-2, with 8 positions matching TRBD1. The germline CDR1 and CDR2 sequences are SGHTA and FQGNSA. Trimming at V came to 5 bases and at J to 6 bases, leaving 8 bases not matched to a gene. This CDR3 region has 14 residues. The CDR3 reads CASSPPGQGHGYTF. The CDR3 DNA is TGTGCCAGCAGCCCCCCCGGACAGGGCCATGGCTACACCTTC.

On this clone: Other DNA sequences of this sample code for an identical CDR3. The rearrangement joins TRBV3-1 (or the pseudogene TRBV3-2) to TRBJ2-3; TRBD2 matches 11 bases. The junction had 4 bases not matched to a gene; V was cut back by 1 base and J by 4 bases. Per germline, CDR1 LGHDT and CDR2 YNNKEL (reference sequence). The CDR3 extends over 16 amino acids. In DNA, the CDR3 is TGTGCCAGCAGCCAAGCCCTAGCGGGGGGTTCAGATACGCAGTATTTT. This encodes CASSQALAGGSDTQYF.

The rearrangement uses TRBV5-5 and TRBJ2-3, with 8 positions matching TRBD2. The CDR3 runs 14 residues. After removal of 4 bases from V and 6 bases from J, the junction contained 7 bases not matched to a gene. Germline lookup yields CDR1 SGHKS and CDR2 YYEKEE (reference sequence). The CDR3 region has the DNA TGTGCCAGCAGCCTGCGGGGGGCAGGGGATACGCAGTATTTT. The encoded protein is CASSLRGAGDTQYF.

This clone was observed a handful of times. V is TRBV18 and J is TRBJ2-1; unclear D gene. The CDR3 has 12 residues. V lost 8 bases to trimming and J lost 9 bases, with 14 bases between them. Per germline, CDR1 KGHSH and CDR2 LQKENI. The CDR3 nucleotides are TGTGCCAGCGCATTTCTAGTAGGTGAGCAGTTCTTC. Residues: CASAFLVGEQFF.

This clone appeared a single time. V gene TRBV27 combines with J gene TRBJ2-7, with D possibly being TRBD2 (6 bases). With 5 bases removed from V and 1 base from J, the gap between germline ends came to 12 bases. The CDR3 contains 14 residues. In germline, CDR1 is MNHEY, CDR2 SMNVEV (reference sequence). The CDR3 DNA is TGTGCCAGCAGTCCAGTCGGGGGTTCCTACGAGCAGTACTTC. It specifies CASSPVGGSYEQYF.

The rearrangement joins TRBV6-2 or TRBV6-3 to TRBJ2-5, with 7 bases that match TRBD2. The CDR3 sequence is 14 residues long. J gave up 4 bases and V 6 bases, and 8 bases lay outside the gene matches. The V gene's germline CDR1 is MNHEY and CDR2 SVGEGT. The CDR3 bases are TGTGCCAGCAGCCCACTAGCGCCTCGAGAGACCCAGTACTTC. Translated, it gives CASSPLAPRETQYF.

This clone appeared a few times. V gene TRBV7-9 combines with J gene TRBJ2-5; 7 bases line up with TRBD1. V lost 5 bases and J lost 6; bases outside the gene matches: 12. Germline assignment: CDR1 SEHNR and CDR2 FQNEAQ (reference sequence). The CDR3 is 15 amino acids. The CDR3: CASSPTGQVRKTQYF. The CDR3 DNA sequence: TGTGCCAGCAGCCCGACCGGACAGGTGCGGAAGACCCAGTACTTC.

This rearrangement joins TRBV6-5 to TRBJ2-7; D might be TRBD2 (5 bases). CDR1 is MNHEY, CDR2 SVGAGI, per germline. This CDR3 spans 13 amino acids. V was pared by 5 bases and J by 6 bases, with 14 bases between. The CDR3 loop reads CASSTPREREQYF. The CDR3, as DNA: TGTGCCAGCAGTACCCCTAGGGAGCGCGAGCAGTACTTC.

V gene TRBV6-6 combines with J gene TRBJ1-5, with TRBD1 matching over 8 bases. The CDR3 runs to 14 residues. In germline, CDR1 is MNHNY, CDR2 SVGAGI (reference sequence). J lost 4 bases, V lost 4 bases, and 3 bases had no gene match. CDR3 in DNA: TGTGCCAGCAGTTTCGACAGGGGAAATCAGCCCCAGCATTTT. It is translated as CASSFDRGNQPQHF.

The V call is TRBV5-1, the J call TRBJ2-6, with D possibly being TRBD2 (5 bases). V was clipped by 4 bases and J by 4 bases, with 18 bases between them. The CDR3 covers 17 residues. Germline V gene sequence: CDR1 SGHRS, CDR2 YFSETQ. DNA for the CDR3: TGCGCCAGCAGCCCTGGCCTCGGGGTTCCAGGGGCCAACGTCCTGACTTTC. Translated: CASSPGLGVPGANVLTF.

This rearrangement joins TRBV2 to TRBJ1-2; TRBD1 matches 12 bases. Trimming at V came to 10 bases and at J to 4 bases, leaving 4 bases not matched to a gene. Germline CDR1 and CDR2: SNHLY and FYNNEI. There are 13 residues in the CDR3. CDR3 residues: CATGTGGGYGYTF. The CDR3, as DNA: TGTGCCACCGGGACAGGGGGCGGCTATGGCTACACCTTC.

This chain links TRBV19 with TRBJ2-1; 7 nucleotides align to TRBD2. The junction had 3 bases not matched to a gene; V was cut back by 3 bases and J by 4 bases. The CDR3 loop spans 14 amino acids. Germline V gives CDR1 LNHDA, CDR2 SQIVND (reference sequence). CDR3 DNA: TGTGCCAGTAGTATCGCGGGAGATTACAATGAGCAGTTCTTC. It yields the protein CASSIAGDYNEQFF.

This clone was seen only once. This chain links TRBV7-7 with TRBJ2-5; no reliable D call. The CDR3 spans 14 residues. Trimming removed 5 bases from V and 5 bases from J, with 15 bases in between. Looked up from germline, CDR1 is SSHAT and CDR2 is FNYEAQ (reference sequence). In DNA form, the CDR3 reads TGTGCCAGCAGCGCCGGTCCAAGAAGTGAGACCCAGTACTTC. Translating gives CASSAGPRSETQYF.

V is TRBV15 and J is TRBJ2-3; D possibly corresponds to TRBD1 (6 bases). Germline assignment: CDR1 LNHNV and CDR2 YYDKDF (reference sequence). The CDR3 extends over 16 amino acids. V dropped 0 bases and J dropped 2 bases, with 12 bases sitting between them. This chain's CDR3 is CATSREQGHYTDTQYF. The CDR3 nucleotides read TGTGCCACCAGCAGAGAGCAGGGACATTACACAGATACGCAGTATTTT.

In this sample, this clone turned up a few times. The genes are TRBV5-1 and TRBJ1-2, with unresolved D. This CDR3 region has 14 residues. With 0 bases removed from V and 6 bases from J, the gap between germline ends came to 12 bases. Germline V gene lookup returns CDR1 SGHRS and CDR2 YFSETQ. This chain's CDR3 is CASSLAEGMDGYTF. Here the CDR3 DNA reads TGCGCCAGCAGCTTGGCCGAGGGTATGGATGGCTACACCTTC. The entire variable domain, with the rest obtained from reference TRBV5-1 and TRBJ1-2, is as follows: KAGVTQTPRYLIKTRGQQVTLSCSPISGHRSVSWYQQTPGQGLQFLFEYFSETQRNKGNFPGRFSGRQFSNSRSEMNVSTLELGDSALYLCASSLAEGMDGYTFGSGTRLTVV.

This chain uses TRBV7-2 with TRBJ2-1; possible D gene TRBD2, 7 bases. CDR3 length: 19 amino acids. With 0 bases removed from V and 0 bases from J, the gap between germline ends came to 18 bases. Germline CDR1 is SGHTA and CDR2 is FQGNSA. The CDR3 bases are TGTGCCAGCAGCTTAGCAAGTGGGACACGGACTAGCTCCTACAATGAGCAGTTCTTC. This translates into CASSLASGTRTSSYNEQFF.

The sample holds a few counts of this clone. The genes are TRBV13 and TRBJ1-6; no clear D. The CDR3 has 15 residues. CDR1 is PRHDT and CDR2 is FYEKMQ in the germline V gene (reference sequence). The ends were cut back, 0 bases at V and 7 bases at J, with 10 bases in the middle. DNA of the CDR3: TGTGCCAGCAGCTTAGGTGGAGGATTAAATTCACCCCTCCACTTT. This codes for CASSLGGGLNSPLHF.